Here is one TCR beta chain with its context. The source of the sample is a study of blood T cell repertoires in COVID-19. Seattle patients were enrolled while actively infected and followed longitudinally. The trim removed 5 bases at V and 2 bases at J, leaving 9 bases unmatched. This CDR3 spans 17 amino acids. Germline CDR1 is SGHVS and CDR2 is FQNEAQ. The protocol was immunoSEQ multiplex PCR, while the TCRdb copy is restricted to in-frame clones and leaves out a portion. The sample shows 300,000 to 350,000 clones, approximately 90% of them seen only once. The origin of this receptor is a woman in her thirties with COVID-19, enrolled during active disease. The sequencing sample was made of peripheral blood. The rearrangement links TRBV7-8 to TRBJ2-5; 12 bases align to TRBD2. CDR3 in DNA: TGTGCCAGCAGCCCCCGGGGACTAGCGGGCGTACAAGAGACCCAGTACTTC. The encoded protein is CASSPRGLAGVQETQYF.